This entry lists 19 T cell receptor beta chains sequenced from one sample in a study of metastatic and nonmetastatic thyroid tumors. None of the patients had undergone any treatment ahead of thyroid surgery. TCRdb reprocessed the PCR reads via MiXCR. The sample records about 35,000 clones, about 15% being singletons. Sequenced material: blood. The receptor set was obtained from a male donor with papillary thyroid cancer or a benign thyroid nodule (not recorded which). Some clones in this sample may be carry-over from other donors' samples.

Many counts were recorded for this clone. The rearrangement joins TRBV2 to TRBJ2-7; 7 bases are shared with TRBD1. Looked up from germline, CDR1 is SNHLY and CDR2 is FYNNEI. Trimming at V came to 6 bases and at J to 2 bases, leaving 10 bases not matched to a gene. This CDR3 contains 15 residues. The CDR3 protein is CASRAPRQGTYEQYF. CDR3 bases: TGTGCCAGCAGAGCACCAAGACAGGGTACCTACGAGCAGTACTTC. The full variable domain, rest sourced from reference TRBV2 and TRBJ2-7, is EPEVTQTPSHQVTQMGQEVILRCVPISNHLYFYWYRQILGQKVEFLVSFYNNEISEKSEIFDDQFSVERPDGSNFTLKIRSTKLEDSAMYFCASRAPRQGTYEQYFGPGTRLTVT.

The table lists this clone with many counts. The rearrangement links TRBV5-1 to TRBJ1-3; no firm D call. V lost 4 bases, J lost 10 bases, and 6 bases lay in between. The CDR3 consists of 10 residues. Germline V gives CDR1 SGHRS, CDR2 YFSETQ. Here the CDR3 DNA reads TGCGCCAGCAGCCAGGAAACCATATATTTT. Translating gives CASSQETIYF.

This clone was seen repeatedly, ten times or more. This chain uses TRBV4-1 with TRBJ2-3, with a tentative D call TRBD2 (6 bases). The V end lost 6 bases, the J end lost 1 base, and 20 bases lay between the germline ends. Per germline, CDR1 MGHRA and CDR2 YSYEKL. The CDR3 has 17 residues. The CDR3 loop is CASRALFRDWGTDTQYF. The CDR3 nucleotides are TGCGCCAGCAGAGCACTTTTCCGGGACTGGGGCACAGATACGCAGTATTTT.

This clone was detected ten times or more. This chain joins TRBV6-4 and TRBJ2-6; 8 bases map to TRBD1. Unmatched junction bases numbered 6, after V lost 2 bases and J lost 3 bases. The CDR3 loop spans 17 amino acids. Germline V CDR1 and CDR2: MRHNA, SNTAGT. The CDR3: CASSDIDRGYGANVLTF. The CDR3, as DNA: TGTGCCAGCAGTGACATAGACAGGGGTTATGGGGCCAACGTCCTGACTTTC.

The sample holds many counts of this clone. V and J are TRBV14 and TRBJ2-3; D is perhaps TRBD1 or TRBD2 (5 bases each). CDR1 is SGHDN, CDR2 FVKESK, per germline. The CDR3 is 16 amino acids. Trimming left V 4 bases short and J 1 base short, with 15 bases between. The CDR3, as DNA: TGTGCCAGCAGCCCGGGGCCCAGTGCAGGCACAGATACGCAGTATTTT. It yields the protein CASSPGPSAGTDTQYF.

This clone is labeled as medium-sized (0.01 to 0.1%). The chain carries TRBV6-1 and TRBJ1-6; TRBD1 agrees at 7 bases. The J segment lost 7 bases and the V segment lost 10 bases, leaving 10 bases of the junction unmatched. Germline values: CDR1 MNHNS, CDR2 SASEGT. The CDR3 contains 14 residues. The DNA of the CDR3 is TGTGCCATTTCTACAGGGGCTTACAATTCACCCCTCCACTTT. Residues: CAISTGAYNSPLHF.

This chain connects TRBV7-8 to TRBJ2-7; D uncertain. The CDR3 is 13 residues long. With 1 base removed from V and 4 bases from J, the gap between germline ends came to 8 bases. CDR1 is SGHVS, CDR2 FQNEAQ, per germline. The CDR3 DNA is TGTGCCAGCAGCTTAGACTCCCTTTACGAGCAGTACTTC. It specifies CASSLDSLYEQYF.

Written as DNA, the CDR3 is TGTGCCAGCAGTGACTATATGGGGACTAGCTCCTACAATGAGCAGTTCTTC. Its protein is CASSDYMGTSSYNEQFF. The V call is TRBV6-4, the J call TRBJ2-1, with 8 nucleotides matching TRBD2. CDR3 length: 17 amino acids. From germline, CDR1 is MRHNA and CDR2 SNTAGT. The V segment lost 1 base and the J segment 0 bases; nucleotides outside the gene matches: 5.

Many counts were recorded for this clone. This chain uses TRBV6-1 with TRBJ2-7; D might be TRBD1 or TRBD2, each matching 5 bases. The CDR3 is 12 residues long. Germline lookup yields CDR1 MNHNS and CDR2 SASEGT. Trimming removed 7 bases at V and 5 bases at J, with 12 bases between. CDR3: CASTGQGHEQYF. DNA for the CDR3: TGTGCCAGCACGGGGCAGGGCCACGAGCAGTACTTC.

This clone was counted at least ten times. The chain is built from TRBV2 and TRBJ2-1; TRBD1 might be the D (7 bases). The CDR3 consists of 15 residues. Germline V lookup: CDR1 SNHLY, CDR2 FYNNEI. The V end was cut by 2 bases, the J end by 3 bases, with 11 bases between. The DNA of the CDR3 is TGTGCCAGCAGTGAATCAGGGGGGTACTACAATGAGCAGTTCTTC. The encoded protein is CASSESGGYYNEQFF.

The CDR3 reads CSVTMHGNEQFF. CDR3 DNA sequence: TGCAGTGTCACAATGCACGGTAATGAGCAGTTCTTC. The chain combines TRBV20-1 with TRBJ2-1; D unclear. Germline CDR1 is DFQATT and CDR2 is SNEGSKA (reference sequence). The V and J ends lost 7 bases and 7 bases respectively, with 14 bases between them. The CDR3 has 12 amino acids.

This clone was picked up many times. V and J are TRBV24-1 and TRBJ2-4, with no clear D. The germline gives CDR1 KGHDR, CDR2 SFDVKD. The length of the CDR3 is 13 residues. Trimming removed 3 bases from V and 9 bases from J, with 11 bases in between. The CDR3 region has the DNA TGTGCCACCAGTGATGCTGCCGGCAGCATTCAGTACTTC. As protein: CATSDAAGSIQYF.

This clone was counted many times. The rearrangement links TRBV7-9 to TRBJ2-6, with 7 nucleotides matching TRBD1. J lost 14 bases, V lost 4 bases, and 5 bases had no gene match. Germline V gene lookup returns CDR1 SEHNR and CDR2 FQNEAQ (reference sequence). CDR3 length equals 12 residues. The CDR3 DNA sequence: TGTGCCAGCAGCTATATGACAGGGTTCCTGACTTTC. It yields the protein CASSYMTGFLTF.

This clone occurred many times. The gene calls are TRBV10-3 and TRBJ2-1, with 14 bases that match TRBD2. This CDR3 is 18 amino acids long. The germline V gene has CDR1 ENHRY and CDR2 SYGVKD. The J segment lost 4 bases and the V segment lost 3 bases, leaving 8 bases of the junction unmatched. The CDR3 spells CAISDSTSGGAGYNEQFF. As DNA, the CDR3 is TGTGCCATCAGTGACTCGACTAGCGGGGGGGCCGGGTACAATGAGCAGTTCTTC.

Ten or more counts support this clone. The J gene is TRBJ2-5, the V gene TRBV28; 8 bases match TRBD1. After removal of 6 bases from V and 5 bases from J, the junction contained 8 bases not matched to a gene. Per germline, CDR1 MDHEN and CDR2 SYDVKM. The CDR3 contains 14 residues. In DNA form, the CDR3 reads TGTGCCAGCAGGACGTCAGGGGGCACGGAGACCCAGTACTTC. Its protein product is CASRTSGGTETQYF. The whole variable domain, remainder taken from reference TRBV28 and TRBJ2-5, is DVKVTQSSRYLVKRTGEKVFLECVQDMDHENMFWYRQDPGLGLRLIYFSYDVKMKEKGDIPEGYSVSREKKERFSLILESASTNQTSMYLCASRTSGGTETQYFGPGTRLLVL.

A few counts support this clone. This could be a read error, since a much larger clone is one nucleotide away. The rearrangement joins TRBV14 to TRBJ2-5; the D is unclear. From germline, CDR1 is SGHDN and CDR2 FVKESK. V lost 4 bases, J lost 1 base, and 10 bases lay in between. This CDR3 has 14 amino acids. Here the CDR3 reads CASSPVTLQETQYF. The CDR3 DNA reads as TGTGCCAGCAGCCCCGTCACACTCCAAGAGACCCAGTACTTC. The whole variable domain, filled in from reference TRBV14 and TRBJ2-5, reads EAGVTQFPSHSVIEKGQTVTLRCDPISGHDNLYWYRRVMGKEIKFLLHFVKESKQDESGMPNNRFLAERTGGTYSTLKVQPAELEDSGVYFCASSPVTLQETQYFGPGTRLLVL.

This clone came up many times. CDR3 nucleotide sequence: TGTGCCAGCAGTTTATGGCAGGGATCGAACACCGGGGAGCTGTTTTTT. Amino acid sequence: CASSLWQGSNTGELFF. The J gene is TRBJ2-2, the V gene TRBV27, with a weak D call TRBD1 (5 bases). Trimming left V 1 base short and J 0 bases short, with 9 bases between. CDR3 size: 16 residues. Germline CDR1 is MNHEY and CDR2 is SMNVEV (reference sequence).

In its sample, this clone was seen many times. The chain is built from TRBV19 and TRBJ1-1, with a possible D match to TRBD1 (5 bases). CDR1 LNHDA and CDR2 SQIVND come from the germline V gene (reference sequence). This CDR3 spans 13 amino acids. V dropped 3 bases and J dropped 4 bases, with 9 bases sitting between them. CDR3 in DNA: TGTGCCAGTAGTATGGGGGGGGGCACTGAAGCTTTCTTT. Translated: CASSMGGGTEAFF.

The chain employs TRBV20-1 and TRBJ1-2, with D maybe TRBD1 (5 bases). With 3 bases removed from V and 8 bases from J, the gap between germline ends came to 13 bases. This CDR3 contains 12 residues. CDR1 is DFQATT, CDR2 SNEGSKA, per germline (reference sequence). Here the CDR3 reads CSASGWGDGYTF. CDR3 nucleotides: TGCAGTGCTAGCGGGTGGGGGGACGGCTACACCTTC.